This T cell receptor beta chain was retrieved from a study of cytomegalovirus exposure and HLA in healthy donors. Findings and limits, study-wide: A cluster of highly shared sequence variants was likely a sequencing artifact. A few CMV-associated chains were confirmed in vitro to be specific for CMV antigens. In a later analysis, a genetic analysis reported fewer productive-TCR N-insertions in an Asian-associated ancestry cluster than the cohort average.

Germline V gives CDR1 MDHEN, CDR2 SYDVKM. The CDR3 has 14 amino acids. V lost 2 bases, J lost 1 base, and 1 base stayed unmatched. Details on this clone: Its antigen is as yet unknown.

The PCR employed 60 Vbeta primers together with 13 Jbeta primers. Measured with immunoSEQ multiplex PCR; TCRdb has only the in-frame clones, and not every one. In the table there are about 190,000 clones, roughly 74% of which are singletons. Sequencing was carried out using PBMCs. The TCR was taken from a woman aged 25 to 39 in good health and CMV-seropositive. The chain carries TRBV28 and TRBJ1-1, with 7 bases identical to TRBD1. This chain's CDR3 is CASSLRTGNTEAFF. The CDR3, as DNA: TGTGCCAGCAGTTTACGGACAGGGAACACTGAAGCTTTCTTT.